This T cell receptor (beta chain) was sequenced during a study of T cells in Graves' hyperthyroidism and ophthalmopathy. Whole-study results and caveats: Model predictions of ophthalmopathy came a median around 7.1 months before onset. Most thyroid clonotypes that were expanded above 0.001 also turned up in blood. Separation of ophthalmopathy from stable hyperthyroidism was achieved by a 13 V-J model.

Exclusion criteria comprised uncontrolled infection, other autoimmune disease, pregnancy or lactation. What was amplified from RNA transcripts were TCR beta CDR3 regions. The TCR CDR3 first-round RT-PCR relied on the HTBI primer set. TCRdb itself ran the multiplex PCR reads through MiXCR, one entry per CDR3 protein. Found here are hundreds of thousands of distinct CDR3 sequences, about 43% of them singletons; the top ten hold 8.2%. The V gene lost 7 bases and the J gene lost 0 bases, with 14 bases spanning the gap. CDR1 and CDR2 from the germline V gene are KGHDR and SFDVKD. This CDR3 is built from 15 residues. As for this clonotype: Its antigen is unidentified.

The V gene is TRBV24-1, the J gene TRBJ2-5; possible D gene TRBD1, 5 bases. The origin of this receptor is a woman aged 18 to 35 with Graves' hyperthyroidism. Sequencing was done on a sample of peripheral blood or thyroid tissue (not recorded which). DNA of the CDR3: TGTGCCACCAGCAGGGCCCCAGGTTACCAAGAGACCCAGTACTTC. It specifies CATSRAPGYQETQYF.